The 10 T cell receptor beta chains in this list originate from one sample, sequenced in a study of blood T cell repertoires in COVID-19. Data came from immunoSEQ multiplex PCR; TCRdb stores just in-frame clones and leaves some out. The table has about 270,000 clones, around 87% seen once. Sample: peripheral blood. The receptors originated from a woman aged 50 to 60 with acute or convalescent COVID-19.

This chain uses TRBV3-1 (or the pseudogene TRBV3-2) with TRBJ2-1, with D unclear. CDR3 length: 14 residues. CDR1 is LGHDT and CDR2 is YNNKEL in the germline V gene (reference sequence). V was cut by 0 bases and J by 8 bases, with 11 bases left in between. The CDR3: CASSQELGSYEQFF. CDR3 DNA sequence: TGTGCCAGCAGCCAAGAGCTAGGCTCGTATGAGCAGTTCTTC.

V is TRBV5-5 and J is TRBJ1-5; D is unresolved. The CDR3 covers 14 residues. From germline, CDR1 is SGHKS and CDR2 YYEKEE (reference sequence). The ends were cut back, 1 base at V and 2 bases at J, with 7 bases in the middle. The CDR3 protein is CASSLISGNQPQHF. The CDR3 DNA follows: TGTGCCAGCAGCTTGATATCGGGCAATCAGCCCCAGCATTTT.

CDR3 protein: CASRTGGREQFF. The DNA for the CDR3 is TGTGCCAGCAGGACTGGTGGCCGAGAGCAGTTCTTC. The chain recombines TRBV7-2 with TRBJ2-1; the D is unclear. CDR1 and CDR2 from the germline V gene are SGHTA and FQGNSA. Trimming removed 6 bases from V and 10 bases from J, with 13 bases in between. The CDR3 is made up of 12 amino acids.

The V call is TRBV6-5, the J call TRBJ1-3; D not resolved. Trimming shortened V by 0 bases and J by 0 bases, and 6 bases separated the two germline ends. There are 15 residues in the CDR3. CDR1 and CDR2 (germline): MNHEY, SVGAGI. This CDR3 is CASSYSAVSGNTIYF. The CDR3 region has the DNA TGTGCCAGCAGTTACTCGGCAGTCTCTGGAAACACCATATATTTT.

This clone was recorded a few times. The V gene is TRBV19, the J gene TRBJ2-1; weak D call: TRBD2 (7 bases). The CDR3 extends over 19 amino acids. V shed 0 bases and J shed 5 bases, with 23 bases lying between them. Germline V lookup: CDR1 LNHDA, CDR2 SQIVND (reference sequence). DNA for the CDR3: TGTGCCAGTAGTATAGAGGGGGCTAGCGGACTCCTCCCTGACAATGAGCAGTTCTTC. It translates to CASSIEGASGLLPDNEQFF.

This chain links TRBV28 with TRBJ2-1, with 7 bases fitting TRBD2. V lost 5 bases to trimming and J lost 3 bases; unmatched junction nucleotides: 10. Germline-derived CDR1 and CDR2 are MDHEN and SYDVKM. CDR3 length equals 16 residues. The CDR3 protein is CASSDNQAGSYNEQFF. The CDR3 DNA reads as TGTGCCAGCAGTGACAACCAAGCGGGAAGCTACAATGAGCAGTTCTTC.

The J gene is TRBJ1-2, the V gene TRBV28; a weak D match, TRBD1 (5 bases). The V gene lost 7 bases and the J gene lost 8 bases, with 14 bases spanning the gap. This CDR3 spans 12 amino acids. Per the germline V gene, CDR1 is MDHEN and CDR2 is SYDVKM. CDR3 loop: CASTTGLRGYTF. CDR3 coding DNA: TGTGCCAGCACCACAGGATTAAGGGGCTACACCTTC.

This sequence joins TRBV3-1 (or the pseudogene TRBV3-2) and TRBJ2-1; 9 bases are a match to TRBD2. The CDR3 runs 14 residues. The ends lost 2 bases at V and 9 bases at J; junction bases unmatched: 5. Germline lookup yields CDR1 LGHDT and CDR2 YNNKEL (reference sequence). CDR3 region: CASSQIAGEGEQFF. CDR3 DNA: TGTGCCAGCAGCCAAATAGCGGGAGAGGGTGAGCAGTTCTTC.

This clone appeared a single time. This sequence joins TRBV27 and TRBJ2-1; 11 positions match TRBD2. This CDR3 is built from 24 residues. CDR1 and CDR2 from the germline V gene are MNHEY and SMNVEV (reference sequence). V dropped 0 bases and J dropped 9; count of bases not matched to a gene: 31. The CDR3 spells CASSLSGLGLTSGTTLRAVGEQFF. Written as DNA, the CDR3 is TGTGCCAGCAGTTTATCGGGGTTAGGGTTGACTAGCGGGACAACCCTTCGGGCCGTAGGTGAGCAGTTCTTC.

The chain couples TRBV4-1 to TRBJ2-1, with 8 positions matching TRBD2. There are 16 residues in the CDR3. With 6 bases clipped from V and 6 bases from J, the junction kept 13 bases outside the gene matches. Germline V gene data show CDR1 as MGHRA and CDR2 as YSYEKL. The CDR3 protein is CASSPRTSLRGNEQFF. The DNA for the CDR3 is TGCGCCAGCAGTCCGAGGACTAGCCTCCGAGGCAATGAGCAGTTCTTC.